This TCR beta chain was sequenced for a study of T cell responses to AZD1222 COVID-19 vaccine. Study conclusions and caveats: Scientists sampled the repertoires only once the peak T cell response had passed. The reported proportion of spike-specific TCRs targeting unmutated variant regions was nearly half. Vaccine-related CD4 TCRs covered spike, predominating at 160-218 and 743-854.

In the case of this clone: Antigen specificity is unknown.

The table came from immunoSEQ multiplex PCR; TCRdb's copy has only in-frame clones and leaves some out. The sample holds some 150,000 clones, roughly 88% seen once. The CDR3 loop spans 16 amino acids. The trim removed 5 bases at V and 6 bases at J, leaving 15 bases unmatched. The V gene's germline CDR1 is SGHRS and CDR2 YFSETQ. The sequence derives from an adult who received the MenACWY meningococcal vaccine as a control. J is TRBJ1-2 and V is TRBV5-1, with 8 bases lining up with TRBD1. Sequences were derived from peripheral blood, sampled 28 days after the second dose of the MenACWY control vaccine. The CDR3 DNA reads TGCGCCAGCAGAGGGACAGGTCAAGGGGGAATTAATGGCTACACCTTC. Translating gives CASRGTGQGGINGYTF.